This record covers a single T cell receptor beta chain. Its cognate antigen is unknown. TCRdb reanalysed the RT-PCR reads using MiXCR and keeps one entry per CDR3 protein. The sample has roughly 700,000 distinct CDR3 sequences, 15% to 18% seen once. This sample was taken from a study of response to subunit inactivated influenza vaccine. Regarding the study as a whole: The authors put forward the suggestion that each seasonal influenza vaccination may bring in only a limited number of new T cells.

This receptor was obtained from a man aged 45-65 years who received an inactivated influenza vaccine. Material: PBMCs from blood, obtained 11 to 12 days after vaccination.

The CDR3 protein is CASSLDRGGAFF. The CDR3 DNA reads as TGCGCCAGCAGCTTGGACAGGGGGGGAGCTTTCTTT. The rearrangement joins TRBV5-1 to TRBJ1-1, with 8 bases fitting TRBD1. J lost 10 bases, V lost 0 bases, and 2 bases had no gene match. The CDR3 length is 12 residues. Germline V CDR1 and CDR2: SGHRS, YFSETQ.